The 20 T cell receptor beta chains in this list originate from one sample, sequenced in a study of shared clonotypes between healthy human individuals. TCRdb's copy holds only in-frame clones and misses some; the assay was immunoSEQ multiplex PCR. The sample lists millions of clones; 85% to 95% were seen once. Specimen: naive CD4+ T cells from PBMCs. The subset is: CD45RA+ positively selected. The receptors shown here come from a man aged 18 to 35 in good health. Some clones in this sample may be carry-over from other donors' samples.

This chain joins TRBV28 and TRBJ1-5; a possible D gene is TRBD1 (5 bases). Germline-derived CDR1 and CDR2 are MDHEN and SYDVKM. The CDR3 covers 16 residues. V was cut by 2 bases and J by 2 bases, with 13 bases left in between. As DNA, the CDR3 is TGTGCCAGCAGTTTAAAAAGGGGTTCGGGCAATCAGCCCCAGCATTTT. It yields the protein CASSLKRGSGNQPQHF.

This chain uses TRBV5-4 with TRBJ2-3; 8 positions match TRBD2. Germline V lookup: CDR1 SGHNT, CDR2 YYREEE (reference sequence). The CDR3 length is 16 residues. Unmatched junction bases numbered 11, after V lost 0 bases and J lost 8 bases. CDR3 sequence: CASSLGSGSSSGTQYF. The CDR3 DNA sequence: TGTGCCAGCAGCTTGGGCAGCGGGAGCTCGTCAGGTACGCAGTATTTT. Filled out from reference TRBV5-4 and TRBJ2-3, the complete variable domain reads ETGVTQSPTHLIKTRGQQVTLRCSSQSGHNTVSWYQQALGQGPQFIFQYYREEENGRGNFPPRFSGLQFPNYSSELNVNALELDDSALYLCASSLGSGSSSGTQYFGPGTRLTVL.

This chain links TRBV27 with TRBJ2-3, with D possibly matching TRBD2 (7 bases). This CDR3 is built from 17 residues. Germline V gives CDR1 MNHEY, CDR2 SMNVEV (reference sequence). V shed 6 bases and J shed 0 bases, with 19 bases lying between them. CDR3 protein: CASSSRGRGSSTDTQYF. In DNA, the CDR3 is TGTGCCAGCAGCTCTCGGGGGCGGGGGTCTAGCACAGATACGCAGTATTTT.

V usage is TRBV2 and J usage is TRBJ2-7; 9 nucleotides line up with TRBD2. V gave up 2 bases and J gave up 2 bases; unmatched junction bases: 10. Germline loops: CDR1 SNHLY, CDR2 FYNNEI. CDR3 length equals 17 residues. CDR3 nucleotides: TGTGCCAGCAGTGAACGGACCCAGCTAGCGGGAACCTACGAGCAGTACTTC. Translated, it gives CASSERTQLAGTYEQYF. Full variable domain (remainder filled in from reference TRBV2 and TRBJ2-7): EPEVTQTPSHQVTQMGQEVILRCVPISNHLYFYWYRQILGQKVEFLVSFYNNEISEKSEIFDDQFSVERPDGSNFTLKIRSTKLEDSAMYFCASSERTQLAGTYEQYFGPGTRLTVT.

The genes are TRBV6-5 and TRBJ1-2; 9 positions match TRBD1. Unmatched junction bases numbered 7, after V lost 8 bases and J lost 6 bases. This CDR3 is 13 amino acids long. CDR1 and CDR2 (germline): MNHEY, SVGAGI. CDR3 nucleotides: TGTGCCAGCGCGACAGGGGGAGACGATGGCTACACCTTC. Translated: CASATGGDDGYTF.

Regarding this clone: The same CDR3 can be traced to other DNA sequences in this sample. The rearrangement links TRBV28 to TRBJ2-5; the D gene is possibly TRBD1 (6 bases). Deletions cut 6 bases from V and 2 bases from J, with 13 bases between. Germline values: CDR1 MDHEN, CDR2 SYDVKM. This CDR3 region has 14 residues. The CDR3: CASSPGQSQETQYF. CDR3 sequence (DNA): TGTGCCAGCAGCCCCGGACAGTCGCAAGAGACCCAGTACTTC.

The chain employs TRBV5-4 and TRBJ2-1; maybe TRBD2 (6 bases). CDR3 size: 19 residues. Germline values: CDR1 SGHNT, CDR2 YYREEE (reference sequence). Trimming stripped 4 bases from V and 4 bases from J, with 27 bases between. The DNA for the CDR3 is TGTGCCAGCAGCGGAGGGGTGCGGTCATGGGGACCCTTTTACAATGAGCAGTTCTTC. Translating it yields CASSGGVRSWGPFYNEQFF.

This rearrangement joins TRBV14 to TRBJ2-7; 9 bases line up with TRBD2. The CDR3 consists of 15 residues. Per germline, CDR1 SGHDN and CDR2 FVKESK. Unmatched junction bases numbered 4, after V lost 2 bases and J lost 2 bases. CDR3 loop: CASSQTGLAAYEQYF. In DNA form, the CDR3 reads TGTGCCAGCAGCCAAACGGGACTAGCCGCCTACGAGCAGTACTTC.

The V and J genes are TRBV28 and TRBJ2-1; 9 bases agree with TRBD1. Looked up from germline, CDR1 is MDHEN and CDR2 is SYDVKM. With V trimmed by 10 bases and J by 0 bases, 7 bases remained unmatched. The CDR3 totals 15 residues. The CDR3 region is CATGTGTSSYNEQFF. The CDR3, as DNA: TGTGCCACCGGGACAGGGACCAGCTCCTACAATGAGCAGTTCTTC.

This clone was seen once. The chain links TRBV5-1 to TRBJ2-7; no clear D gene. V gave up 0 bases and J gave up 5 bases, with 12 bases separating them. This CDR3 region has 14 residues. Germline assignment: CDR1 SGHRS and CDR2 YFSETQ. CDR3 sequence: CASSLVTLSHEQYF. CDR3 DNA: TGCGCCAGCAGCTTGGTGACCCTTTCCCACGAGCAGTACTTC.

DNA of the CDR3: TGTGCCAGCAGCGCGTTTGAGGGGGGAAACTATGGCTACACCTTC. Encoded protein: CASSAFEGGNYGYTF. The chain is built from TRBV9 and TRBJ1-2, with TRBD1 as a possible D gene (6 bases). The V end was cut by 3 bases, the J end by 2 bases, with 14 bases between. The germline gives CDR1 SGDLS, CDR2 YYNGEE. This CDR3 contains 15 residues.

The chain carries TRBV27 and TRBJ1-2; TRBD1 agrees at 11 bases. Germline-derived CDR1 and CDR2 are MNHEY and SMNVEV (reference sequence). The length of the CDR3 is 15 residues. V gave up 5 bases and J gave up 4 bases; unmatched junction bases: 6. The CDR3 bases are TGTGCCAGCAGTGCGGACAGGGGGCGCGTCTATGGCTACACCTTC. Protein product: CASSADRGRVYGYTF.

The V and J genes are TRBV6-1 and TRBJ1-6; no reliable D call. The CDR3 extends over 13 amino acids. The V gene's germline CDR1 is MNHNS and CDR2 SASEGT. The V gene lost 7 bases and the J gene lost 9 bases, with 13 bases spanning the gap. As DNA, the CDR3 is TGTGCCAGCACCCCGGATCGTGGTTCACCCCTCCACTTT. This translates into CASTPDRGSPLHF.

This chain joins TRBV29-1 and TRBJ2-1; the D is unclear. Germline V gene lookup returns CDR1 SQVTM and CDR2 ANQGSEA. V was trimmed by 4 bases and J by 7 bases, leaving 8 bases between them. The CDR3 has 11 amino acids. DNA of the CDR3: TGCAGCGTTGTGAAACCGAATGAGCAGTTCTTC. Translated: CSVVKPNEQFF.

On this clone: This CDR3 is also generated by other DNA sequences in the sample. The chain has TRBV30 and TRBJ1-2, with a weak D call TRBD1 (5 bases). Germline V CDR1 and CDR2: GTSNPN, SVGIG (reference sequence). The CDR3 consists of 12 residues. The V end lost 2 bases, the J end lost 2 bases, and 6 bases lay between the germline ends. CDR3 DNA: TGTGCCTGGAGTAAGGGGAACTATGGCTACACCTTC. It specifies CAWSKGNYGYTF. Combining the CDR3 with reference TRBV30 and TRBJ1-2 gives the whole variable domain SQTIHQWPATLVQPVGSPLSLECTVEGTSNPNLYWYRQAAGRGLQLLFYSVGIGQISSEVPQNLSASRPQDRQFILSSKKLLLSDSGFYLCAWSKGNYGYTFGSGTRLTVV.

This sequence joins TRBV5-1 and TRBJ2-7; 7 bases map to TRBD2. The V gene end was trimmed by 0 bases and the J gene end by 7 bases; junction bases not matched to a gene: 10. This CDR3 spans 15 amino acids. Germline CDR1 SGHRS, CDR2 YFSETQ. DNA of the CDR3: TGCGCCAGCAGCTTGGACAGCGGGGATTGGGGGGAGCAGTACTTC. It yields the protein CASSLDSGDWGEQYF.

This clone was recorded once. The chain links TRBV5-1 to TRBJ2-6; tentative D call: TRBD1 (7 bases). Trimming removed 6 bases from V and 1 base from J, with 20 bases in between. CDR3 length: 18 amino acids. CDR1 is SGHRS, CDR2 YFSETQ, per germline. In nucleotides, the CDR3 is TGCGCCAGCAACCGGAGGGGGCTTGGCGAGTCTGGGGCCAACGTCCTGACTTTC. It encodes CASNRRGLGESGANVLTF.

The chain carries TRBV28 and TRBJ1-2; D gene uncertain. Germline CDR1 reads MDHEN; CDR2 reads SYDVKM. The CDR3 is 16 amino acids. V was cut by 6 bases and J by 2 bases, with 19 bases left in between. CDR3 DNA: TGTGCCAGCAGCCAAAAGGTCGTACCCTTGAACTATGGCTACACCTTC. Its protein product is CASSQKVVPLNYGYTF.

In the case of this clone: Other DNA sequences in the sample encode the same CDR3. The V gene is TRBV7-2, the J gene TRBJ2-1, with D possibly being TRBD2 (6 bases). The CDR3 contains 15 residues. The V end was cut by 1 base, the J end by 3 bases, with 10 bases between. Germline lookup yields CDR1 SGHTA and CDR2 FQGNSA. The CDR3 nucleotides read TGTGCCAGCAGCTTAGGGAGCGGGCGCTACAATGAGCAGTTCTTC. It yields the protein CASSLGSGRYNEQFF.

In regard to this clone: This sample includes further DNA sequences coding for the same CDR3. The V gene is TRBV4-2, the J gene TRBJ2-1; TRBD2 matches at 10 bases. This CDR3 is built from 15 residues. Trimming cost V 4 bases and J 1 base; bases outside gene matches: 1. The V gene's germline CDR1 is LGHNA and CDR2 YNFKEQ. The CDR3 spells CASSPSGSSYNEQFF. The DNA of the CDR3 is TGTGCCAGCAGCCCTAGCGGGAGTTCCTACAATGAGCAGTTCTTC.